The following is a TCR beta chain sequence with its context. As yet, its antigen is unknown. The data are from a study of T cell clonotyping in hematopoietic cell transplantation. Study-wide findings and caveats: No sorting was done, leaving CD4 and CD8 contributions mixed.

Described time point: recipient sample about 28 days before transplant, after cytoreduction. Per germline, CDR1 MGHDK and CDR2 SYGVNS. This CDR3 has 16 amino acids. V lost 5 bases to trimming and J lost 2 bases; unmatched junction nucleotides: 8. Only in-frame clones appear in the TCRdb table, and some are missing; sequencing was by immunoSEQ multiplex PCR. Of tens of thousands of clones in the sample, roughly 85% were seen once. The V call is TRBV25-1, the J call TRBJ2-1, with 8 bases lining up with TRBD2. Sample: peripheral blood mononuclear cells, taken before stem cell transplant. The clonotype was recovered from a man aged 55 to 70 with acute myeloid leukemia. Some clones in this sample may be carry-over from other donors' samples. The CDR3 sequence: CASSPLGGDPYNEQFF. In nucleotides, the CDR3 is TGTGCCAGCAGTCCCCTCGGGGGGGATCCCTACAATGAGCAGTTCTTC.